This T cell receptor (beta chain) comes out of a study of T cell repertoires in cytomegalovirus infection. One entry per CDR3 protein results from TCRdb running MiXCR on the reads. The sample has 110,000 or so distinct CDR3 sequences; 30% to 35% are singletons. This clonotype was counted at least ten times. Its matching antigen is unknown. This CDR3 region has 15 residues. V was clipped by 3 bases and J by 6 bases, with 17 bases between them. CDR1 MNHEY and CDR2 SMNVEV come from the germline V gene (reference sequence). This sequence joins TRBV27 and TRBJ1-1; D is undetermined. The origin of this receptor is a human donor in good health (CMV status not recorded). Some clones in this sample may be carry-over from other donors' samples. The source was CD8+ T cells from cultured PBMCs, collected from culture after CMV antigen stimulation. CDR3 DNA: TGTGCCAGCAGTTTGGGTGGCGGGGTCGGCCCTGAAGCTTTCTTT. Its translation: CASSLGGGVGPEAFF.